The 8 T cell receptor beta chains below were found in one sample sequenced in a study of blood T cell repertoires in COVID-19. Here immunoSEQ multiplex PCR was the method, and the copy in TCRdb shows in-frame clones only, minus some. The sample carries around 16,000 clones, about 89% recorded once. Sequencing was done on a sample of peripheral blood. These receptors came from a man in his 60s with acute or convalescent COVID-19.

The chain carries TRBV10-3 and TRBJ1-6; 8 positions match TRBD1. The CDR3 runs 16 residues. Trimming took 0 bases from V and 8 from J; bases not matched to a gene: 6. Germline loops: CDR1 ENHRY, CDR2 SYGVKD. The CDR3 DNA reads TGTGCCATCAGTGAGTCCGGAGGGACAGGCTATTCACCCCTCCACTTT. This sequence encodes CAISESGGTGYSPLHF.

This chain joins TRBV18 and TRBJ2-7, with a possible D match to TRBD1 (6 bases). V lost 6 bases, J lost 6 bases, and 18 bases lay in between. Germline V gives CDR1 KGHSH, CDR2 LQKENI. This CDR3 comprises 14 residues. Here the CDR3 reads CASSPEQGPVEQYF. The CDR3 bases are TGTGCCAGCTCCCCGGAACAGGGCCCGGTCGAGCAGTACTTC.

V is TRBV18 and J is TRBJ1-2; tentative D call: TRBD1 (5 bases). Germline V CDR1 and CDR2: KGHSH, LQKENI. CDR3 length equals 14 residues. The germline V and J ends were trimmed by 2 bases and 5 bases, with 12 bases remaining between them. CDR3 amino acids: CASSPEVRAYGYTF. The CDR3 DNA reads TGTGCCAGCTCACCAGAAGTCAGGGCTTATGGCTACACCTTC.

This rearrangement joins TRBV2 to TRBJ2-3; TRBD1 matches 9 bases. The CDR3 covers 15 residues. The germline V gene has CDR1 SNHLY and CDR2 FYNNEI. The V and J ends lost 8 bases and 5 bases, in that order; junction bases with no gene match: 11. In nucleotides, the CDR3 is TGTGCCAGCGGGGCTCGGGACAGGGTAAGAGATACGCAGTATTTT. Its protein is CASGARDRVRDTQYF.

This clone was recorded once. V gene TRBV5-1 combines with J gene TRBJ2-7; D may be TRBD2 (6 bases). CDR1 is SGHRS, CDR2 YFSETQ, per germline. The length of the CDR3 is 14 residues. The V gene lost 4 bases and the J gene lost 4 bases, with 15 bases spanning the gap. The CDR3, as DNA: TGCGCCAGCAGCCCGGGGACTGACGTATACGAGCAGTACTTC. Protein: CASSPGTDVYEQYF.

The chain is built from TRBV5-1 and TRBJ2-5; perhaps TRBD1 as D (6 bases). This CDR3 is 15 amino acids long. The V end was cut by 3 bases, the J end by 5 bases, with 17 bases between. Germline loops: CDR1 SGHRS, CDR2 YFSETQ. Here the CDR3 DNA reads TGCGCCAGCAGCTCCGGTGACAGGTCTTGGGAGACCCAGTACTTC. Encoded protein: CASSSGDRSWETQYF. Combining the CDR3 with reference TRBV5-1 and TRBJ2-5 gives the whole variable domain KAGVTQTPRYLIKTRGQQVTLSCSPISGHRSVSWYQQTPGQGLQFLFEYFSETQRNKGNFPGRFSGRQFSNSRSEMNVSTLELGDSALYLCASSSGDRSWETQYFGPGTRLLVL.

This chain links TRBV13 with TRBJ2-2; TRBD2 agrees at 11 bases. The trim removed 5 bases at V and 5 bases at J, leaving 13 bases unmatched. From germline, CDR1 is PRHDT and CDR2 FYEKMQ (reference sequence). The CDR3 is 18 amino acids. CDR3 DNA: TGTGCCAGCAGCCCCCCTCCGACTAGCGGGAAGGGAACCGGGGAGCTGTTTTTT. Protein product: CASSPPPTSGKGTGELFF. Drawing the rest from reference TRBV13 and TRBJ2-2, the complete variable domain is AAGVIQSPRHLIKEKRETATLKCYPIPRHDTVYWYQQGPGQDPQFLISFYEKMQSDKGSIPDRFSAQQFSDYHSELNMSSLELGDSALYFCASSPPPTSGKGTGELFFGEGSRLTVL.

The chain recombines TRBV7-2 with TRBJ1-3; D gene uncertain. The CDR3 runs 15 residues. CDR1 and CDR2 (germline): SGHTA, FQGNSA. Trimming stripped 1 base from V and 1 base from J, with 8 bases between. The CDR3 reads CASSLVGGSGNTIYF. The DNA for the CDR3 is TGTGCCAGCAGCTTAGTTGGAGGGTCTGGAAACACCATATATTTT.